The present entry profiles one T cell receptor (beta chain) with its context. Its cognate antigen has yet to be identified. No much larger clone is present one base from it, and per-base qualities are unavailable. The sample is drawn from a study of shared clonotypes between healthy human individuals (TCRdb year 2020). With respect to the entire study: The cohort included a few men and a couple of women between 18 and 49 years of age. Leukapheresis yielded between about 0.9 and 9.5 billion PBMCs per donor. To estimate repertoire size and how much clonotypes are shared between individuals, the study performed deep sequencing of blood TCR repertoires from roughly five healthy adults. Per donor, three plates each were used for CD4 naive and CD4 memory, two for CD8 naive, and one for CD8 memory. Different laboratories and diverse techniques were used to prepare libraries and sequence TCR repertoires, to increase sequencing depth and limit assay-specific biases.

What the research found in general, with its limitations: Pairwise subsampling indicated that sequencing depth was expected to affect the degree of clonotype sharing among donors. Naive subsets generally had larger estimated clonotype richness than memory subsets did. Sharing across a handful of donors was observed for about 5% of naive CD4, less than 4% of naive CD8, roughly 2.3% of memory CD4, and approximately 0.41% of memory CD8 clonotypes. Incomplete sequencing was indicated by rarefaction of sorted-subset datasets, despite the large sequencing depth. The genetic and exposure-history diversity represented was limited by the small number of donors. Sampling was limited to blood, and TCR repertoires in tissue likely differ from TCR repertoires in blood. Compared with non-shared clonotypes, the clonotypes found in all four sorted-subset donors had higher generation probabilities.

Taken from the germline V gene (reference sequence), the CDR1 and CDR2 loops are MNHNY and SVGAGI. V is shortened by 0 bases, J by 4 bases, and the region joining them spans 13 bases. Inclusive of the bounding cysteine and phenylalanine, the CDR3 is 16 residues long. Solely the CDR3 DNA is kept, with 48 bases framed from the first base. Using the deep immunoSEQ assay, TCR CDR3 regions were amplified from genomic DNA by multiplex PCR. Extracted genomic DNA from each cell subset was distributed evenly across all wells of several immunoSEQ 96-well plates, and each plate was treated as a replicate. For sorted subsets, roughly 190 ng of genomic DNA, equivalent to roughly 33,000 T cell genomes, went into each replicate PCR. The purified libraries were quantified using a Qubit 3.0 fluorometer, sized with a Bioanalyzer 2100, and then quantified again using the KAPA Library Quantification kit. Every immunoSEQ 96-well plate was sequenced on a dedicated single-read 150-cycle Illumina NextSeq 550 flow cell. Processing in the source paper ran as follows. Because the immunoSEQ output held only junctional sequences and lacked quality scores, the filtering could not match the filtering applied to full-length reads. Sequences were annotated with PyIR, a Python wrapper for IgBLAST v1.9, using IMGT germline references to assign V/J genes and CDR3. Reads with weak V/J assignments (E-value above 1e-6), missing CDR3, stop codons, out-of-frame junctions, or ambiguous translated residues were removed. A V3J clonotype was defined by an identical inferred V gene, J gene, and CDR3 amino acid sequence. Percentage overlap between repertoires was calculated by dividing the number of shared unique clonotypes by the size of the smaller repertoire. Richness of each repertoire was evaluated using RTK rarefaction, the Chao1 estimator, and Recon v2.1 estimates of unobserved clonotypes. Generation probabilities were computed with OLGA for all TCRbeta clonotypes obtained by the gDNA method from a few donors. TCRdb carries this immuneACCESS record with in-frame sequences only. Its versions omit some clonotypes, under half of them owing to an unresolved V gene in the studies checked, with the rest unexplained. V and J calls and clone size are given by that table; D and trimming were obtained from the DNA. Present in this sample are 950,000 to 1,100,000 clones, 70% to 80% of which were seen just once. The ten largest account for 0.6% to 0.7% of the sample.

The donors were healthy, HIV-negative adults with no recently reported acute infections or vaccinations. Every donor was a Caucasian adult residing in Nashville, Tennessee, USA. Magnetic negative selection was used to enrich CD4+ T cells, after which naive cells were positively selected on CD45RA and the negative fraction became the memory subset. Blood was collected by leukapheresis, and PBMCs were isolated by Ficoll-Histopaque density gradient centrifugation and then cryopreserved in liquid nitrogen vapor phase. Analytical flow cytometry was used to check the purity and quantity of every magnetically sorted T cell population. Each sorted fraction had its genomic DNA isolated and then quantified by UV absorbance on a Nanodrop 2000c.

Recombination joined TRBV6-6 with TRBJ2-1; TRBD1 is a weak D gene call, 6 bases matching. This TCR was recovered from a man aged 18-30 years in good health. Some clones in this sample may be carry-over from other donors' samples. The source material was memory CD4+ T cells from PBMCs. The sample's cell subset or site, from its label and the paper: CD45RA-negative fraction. The CDR3: CASSYSQDRPYNEQFF. The DNA is TGTGCCAGCAGTTACTCGCAGGACAGACCTTACAATGAGCAGTTCTTC.